This TCR beta chain emerged from a study of a mutant IDH1 vaccine in newly diagnosed glioma. Looking at the study overall: Treated patients had a mean age of 40.4 years and a roughly 60% male, 37.5% female split. Notes on the study in general: Alterations occurring in top peripheral T cell clonotypes seemed unrelated to pseudoprogression. Immune responses arising from the vaccine appeared in around 93% of patients.

As for this clone: The antigen is undetermined.

Generated by immunoSEQ multiplex PCR, the TCRdb table keeps only in-frame clones and is missing some. Among some 87,000 clones listed, over 75% were seen once. Time point indicated: baseline, week 1 (first vaccination visit). Treatment given: pre-vaccination baseline after standard-of-care therapy. Donor diagnoses consisted of new WHO grade 3 or 4 IDH1-mutant, ATRX-lost astrocytomas. Per the germline V gene, CDR1 is LNHDA and CDR2 is SQIVND (reference sequence). The CDR3 is 14 residues long. Trimming removed 5 bases at V and 6 bases at J, with 17 bases between. The receptor comes from a man aged 35-49 years with glioma. The sequencing here drew on PBMCs, taken from a glioma patient treated with radiotherapy, temozolomide or both. This chain joins TRBV19 and TRBJ2-7, with D possibly matching TRBD1 (6 bases). CDR3 region: CASSDVPGVGEQYF. In DNA form, the CDR3 reads TGTGCCAGTAGTGACGTCCCAGGGGTGGGCGAGCAGTACTTC.